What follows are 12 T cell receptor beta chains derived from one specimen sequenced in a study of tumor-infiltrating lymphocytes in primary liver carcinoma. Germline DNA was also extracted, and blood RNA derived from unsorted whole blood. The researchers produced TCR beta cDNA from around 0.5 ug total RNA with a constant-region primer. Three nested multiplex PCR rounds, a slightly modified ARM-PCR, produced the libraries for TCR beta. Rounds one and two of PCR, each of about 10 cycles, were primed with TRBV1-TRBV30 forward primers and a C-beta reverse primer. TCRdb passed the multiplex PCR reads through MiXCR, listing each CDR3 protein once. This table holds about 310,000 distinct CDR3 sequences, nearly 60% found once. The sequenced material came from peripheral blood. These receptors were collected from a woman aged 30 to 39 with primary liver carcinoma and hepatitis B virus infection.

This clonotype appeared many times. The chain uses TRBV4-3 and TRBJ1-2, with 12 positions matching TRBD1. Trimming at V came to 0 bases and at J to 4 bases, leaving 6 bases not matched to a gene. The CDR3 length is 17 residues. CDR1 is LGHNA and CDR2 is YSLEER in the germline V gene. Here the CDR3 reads CASSQEIGGQGAYGYTF. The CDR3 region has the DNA TGCGCCAGCAGCCAAGAAATCGGGGGACAGGGGGCCTATGGCTACACCTTC.

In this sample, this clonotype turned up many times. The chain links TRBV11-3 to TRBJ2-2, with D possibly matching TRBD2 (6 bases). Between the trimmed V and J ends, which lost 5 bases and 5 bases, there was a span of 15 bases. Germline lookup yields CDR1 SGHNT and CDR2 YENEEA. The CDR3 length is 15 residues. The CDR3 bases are TGTGCCAGCAGCCCGCGGAGGGGAGGAACCGGGGAGCTGTTTTTT. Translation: CASSPRRGGTGELFF.

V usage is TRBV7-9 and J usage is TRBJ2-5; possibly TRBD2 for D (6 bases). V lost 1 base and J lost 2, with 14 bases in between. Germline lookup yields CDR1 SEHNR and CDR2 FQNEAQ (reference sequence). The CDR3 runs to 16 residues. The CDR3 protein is CASSLGGLKLQETQYF. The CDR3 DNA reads TGTGCCAGCAGCTTAGGCGGACTAAAACTACAAGAGACCCAGTACTTC.

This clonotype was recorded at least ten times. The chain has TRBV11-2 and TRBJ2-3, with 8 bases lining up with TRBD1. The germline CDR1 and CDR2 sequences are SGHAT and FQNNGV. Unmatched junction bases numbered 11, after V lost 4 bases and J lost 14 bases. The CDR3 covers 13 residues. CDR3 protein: CASSSTAGQVGYF. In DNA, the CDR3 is TGTGCCAGCAGCTCAACGGCGGGACAGGTCGGGTATTTT.

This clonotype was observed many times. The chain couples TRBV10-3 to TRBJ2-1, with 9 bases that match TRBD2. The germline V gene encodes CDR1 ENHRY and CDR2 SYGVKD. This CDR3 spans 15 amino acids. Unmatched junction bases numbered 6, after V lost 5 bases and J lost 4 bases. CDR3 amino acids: CAISPGLAGYNEQFF. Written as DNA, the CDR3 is TGTGCCATCAGTCCGGGGCTAGCGGGGTACAATGAGCAGTTCTTC.

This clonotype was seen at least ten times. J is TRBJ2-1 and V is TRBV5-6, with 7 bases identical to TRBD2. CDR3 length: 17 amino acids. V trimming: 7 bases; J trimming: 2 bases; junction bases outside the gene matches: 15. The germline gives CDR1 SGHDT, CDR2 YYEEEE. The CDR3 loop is CASLRASGPLTYNEQFF. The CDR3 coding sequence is TGTGCCAGCTTAAGGGCTAGCGGCCCGCTTACCTACAATGAGCAGTTCTTC.

CDR3 in DNA: TGTGCCAGCAGTTACACCGCCGGGACAGGGACGTCCTCTGGAAACACCATATATTTT. This encodes CASSYTAGTGTSSGNTIYF. The chain joins TRBV6-6 to TRBJ1-3; 9 positions match TRBD1. With 2 bases clipped from V and 0 bases from J, the junction kept 11 bases outside the gene matches. The germline V gene encodes CDR1 MNHNY and CDR2 SVGAGI (reference sequence). The CDR3 sequence is 19 residues long.

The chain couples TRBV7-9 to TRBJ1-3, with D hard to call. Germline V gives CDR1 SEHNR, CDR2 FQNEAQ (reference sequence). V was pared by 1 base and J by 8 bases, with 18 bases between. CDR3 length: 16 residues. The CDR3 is CASSLGARFTGDTIYF. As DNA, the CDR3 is TGTGCCAGCAGCTTAGGAGCCCGGTTCACGGGAGACACCATATATTTT.

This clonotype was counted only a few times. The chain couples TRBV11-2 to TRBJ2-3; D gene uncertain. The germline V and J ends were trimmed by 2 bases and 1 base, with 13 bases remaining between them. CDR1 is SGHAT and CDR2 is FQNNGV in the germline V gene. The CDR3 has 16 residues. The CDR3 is CASSLRFDSCTDTQYF. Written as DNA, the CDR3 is TGTGCCAGCAGCTTACGGTTTGACTCCTGCACAGATACGCAGTATTTT.

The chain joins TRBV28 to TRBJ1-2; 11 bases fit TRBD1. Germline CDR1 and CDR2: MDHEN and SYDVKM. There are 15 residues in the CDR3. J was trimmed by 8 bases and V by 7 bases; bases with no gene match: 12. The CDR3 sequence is CASKPHPDRGHGYTF. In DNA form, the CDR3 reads TGTGCCAGCAAACCCCACCCGGACAGGGGGCACGGCTACACCTTC.

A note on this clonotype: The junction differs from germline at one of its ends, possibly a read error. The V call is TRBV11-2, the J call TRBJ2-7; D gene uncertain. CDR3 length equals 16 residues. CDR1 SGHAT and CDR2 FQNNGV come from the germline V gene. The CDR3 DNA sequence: TGTGCTAGCAGCTTGCTCCCTTCGCTCCTGTCCTACGAGCAGTACTTC. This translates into CASSLLPSLLSYEQYF.

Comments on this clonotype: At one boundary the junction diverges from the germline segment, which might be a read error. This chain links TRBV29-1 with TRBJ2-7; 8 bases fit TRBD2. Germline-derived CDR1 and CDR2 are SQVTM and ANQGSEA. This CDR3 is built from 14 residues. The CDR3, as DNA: TGCAGCGTTGATTGGAGCGGGAGCTCCTACGAGCAATACTTC. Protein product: CSVDWSGSSYEQYF.